This TCR beta chain was recovered during a study of blood T cell repertoires in COVID-19. Study overall: Italy, Spain and the United States were the sources of the convalescent and acute COVID-19 samples.

This study enrolled people aged about 18 to 100 from 20 to 25 US geographic areas. The study assigned cohorts using participant-reported clinical history. In the original analysis: Amplification of reference gene primers was used by the study to estimate nucleated cell counts. Repertoires were generated with immunoSEQ multiplex PCR, while TCRdb's copy carries only in-frame clones and drops some. Clonal size and the V and J genes are those of that table, whereas D and trimming came from the DNA. The table records approximately 450,000 clones, about 85% of them present only once. The TCR comes from a woman in her late teens or twenties with acute COVID-19. The sample taken for sequencing was PBMCs or T cells enriched from blood (not recorded which).

The DNA of the CDR3 is TGTGCCAGCGGGGGGGTCAACGGGCCTAAAGCTTTCTTT. Its protein product is CASGGVNGPKAFF. The chain has TRBV6-5 and TRBJ1-1; D may be TRBD1 (5 bases). The germline gives CDR1 MNHEY, CDR2 SVGAGI. CDR3 length equals 13 residues. Trimming cost V 8 bases and J 9 bases, with 19 bases left between them.